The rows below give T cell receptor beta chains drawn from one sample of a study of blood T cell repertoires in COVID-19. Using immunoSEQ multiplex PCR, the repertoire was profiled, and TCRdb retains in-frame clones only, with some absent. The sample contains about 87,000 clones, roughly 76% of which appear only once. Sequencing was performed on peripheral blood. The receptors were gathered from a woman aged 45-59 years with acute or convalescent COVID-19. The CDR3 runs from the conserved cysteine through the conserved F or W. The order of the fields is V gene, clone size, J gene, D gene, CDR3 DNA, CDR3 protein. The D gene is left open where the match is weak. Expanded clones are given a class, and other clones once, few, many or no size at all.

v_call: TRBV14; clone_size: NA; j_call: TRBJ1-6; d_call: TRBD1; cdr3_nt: TGTGCCAGCAATCGGGGACAGACCTATAATTCACCCCTCCACTTT; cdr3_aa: CASNRGQTYNSPLHF
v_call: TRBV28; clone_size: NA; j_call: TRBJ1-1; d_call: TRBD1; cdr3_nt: TGTGCCAGCAGCCCCGTGAGGACAGGGGGCATGAACACTGAAGCTTTCTTT; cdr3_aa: CASSPVRTGGMNTEAFF
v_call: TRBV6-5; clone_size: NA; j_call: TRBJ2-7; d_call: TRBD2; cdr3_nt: TGTGCCAGCAGTTACGGGGTAGCGGGGGATGAGCAGTACTTC; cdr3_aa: CASSYGVAGDEQYF
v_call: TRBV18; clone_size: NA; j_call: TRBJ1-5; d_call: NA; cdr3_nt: TGTGCCAGCTCAAGGGGGTTTGATCAGCCCCAGCATTTT; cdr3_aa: CASSRGFDQPQHF
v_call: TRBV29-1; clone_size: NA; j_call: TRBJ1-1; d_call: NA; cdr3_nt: TGCAGCGTTTTATCCCTCGGGGGGTTTAACACTGAAGCTTTCTTT; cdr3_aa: CSVLSLGGFNTEAFF
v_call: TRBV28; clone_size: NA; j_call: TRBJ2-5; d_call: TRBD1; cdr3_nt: TGTGCCAGCAGCTCGTCGGGACAGGGGTTACAAGAGACCCAGTACTTC; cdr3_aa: CASSSSGQGLQETQYF
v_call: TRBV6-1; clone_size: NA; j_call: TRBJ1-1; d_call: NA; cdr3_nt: TGTGCCAGCAGTGAAATGCTGCAGGCCTCTTGGAAGACTGAAGCTTTCTTT; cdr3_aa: CASSEMLQASWKTEAFF
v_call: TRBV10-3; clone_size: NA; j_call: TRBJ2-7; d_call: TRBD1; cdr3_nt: TGTGCCATCAGTGGACAGGGCTACGAGCAGTACTTC; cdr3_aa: CAISGQGYEQYF
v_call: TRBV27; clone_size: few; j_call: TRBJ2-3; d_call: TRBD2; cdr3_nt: TGTGCCAGCAGTTGGGGGGGGACCACAGATACGCAGTATTTT; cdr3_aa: CASSWGGTTDTQYF
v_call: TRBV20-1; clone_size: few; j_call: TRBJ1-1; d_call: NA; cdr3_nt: TGCGGCTGCCCGACTGACACTGAAGCTTTCTTT; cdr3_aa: CGCPTDTEAFF
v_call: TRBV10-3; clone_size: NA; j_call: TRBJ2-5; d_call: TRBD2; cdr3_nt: TGTGCCATCAGTGGGGGACTAGCGGGGGGCCTCCAAGAGACCCAGTACTTC; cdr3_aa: CAISGGLAGGLQETQYF
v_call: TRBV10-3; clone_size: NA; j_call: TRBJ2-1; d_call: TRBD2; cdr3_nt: TGTGCCATCAGTGAGCGTTTTGCGGGGGGAGGGGAGCAGTTCTTC; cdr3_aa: CAISERFAGGGEQFF
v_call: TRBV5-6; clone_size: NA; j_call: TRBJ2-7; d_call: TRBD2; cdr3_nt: TGTGCCAGCAGCTTGTTCGGTAGCGGGGTCTACGAGCAGTACTTC; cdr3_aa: CASSLFGSGVYEQYF
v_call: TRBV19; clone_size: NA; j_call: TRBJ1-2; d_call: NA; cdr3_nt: TGTGCCACAGGGGCGCATGGCTACACCTTC; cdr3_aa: CATGAHGYTF
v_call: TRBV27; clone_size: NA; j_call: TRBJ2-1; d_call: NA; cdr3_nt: TGTGCCAGCAGTTTCCGGGGGATCGGGGTCAGCTCCTACAATGAGCAGTTCTTC; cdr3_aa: CASSFRGIGVSSYNEQFF
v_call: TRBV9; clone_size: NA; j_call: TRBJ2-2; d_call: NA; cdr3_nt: TGTGCCAGCAGCGCCCGAACGGGGACCGGGGAGCTGTTTTTT; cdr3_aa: CASSARTGTGELFF